This T cell receptor (beta chain) was recovered during a study of STAT3 mutations in large granular lymphocyte leukemia. Background on the study: Roughly half of the longitudinally sequenced T-LGLL patients carried detectable canonical activating STAT3 mutations.

Sequencing used immunoSEQ multiplex PCR; TCRdb keeps in-frame clones, though not all of them. The data contain some 17,000 clones, 84% of them seen just once; the ten biggest clones take up 8.5% to 10%. Study conclusions and caveats: After therapy, about 30% of the 18 patients switched clonotypes, all new clones STAT3 wild type. Every T-cell large granular lymphocyte leukemia patient had at least one immunodominant TCR beta clonotype. Variable sampling intervals and differing treatment regimens complicated linking therapy response to TCR clonal burden changes. Some patients had persisting codominant clonotypes that could mask small clones.

Concerning this clone itself: Its antigen remains unidentified.

Germline V gene lookup returns CDR1 WSHSY and CDR2 SAAADI. The ends were cut back, 8 bases at V and 3 bases at J, with 8 bases in the middle. The CDR3 totals 12 residues. This rearrangement joins TRBV10-2 to TRBJ1-5; D call uncertain. The material sequenced was peripheral blood mononuclear cells. This receptor was identified in a man aged 45-65 years with T-cell large granular lymphocyte leukemia. Some clones in this sample may be carry-over from other donors' samples. The CDR3 spells CASSDPNQPQHF. The CDR3 DNA is TGCGCCAGCTCCGATCCCAATCAGCCCCAGCATTTT.